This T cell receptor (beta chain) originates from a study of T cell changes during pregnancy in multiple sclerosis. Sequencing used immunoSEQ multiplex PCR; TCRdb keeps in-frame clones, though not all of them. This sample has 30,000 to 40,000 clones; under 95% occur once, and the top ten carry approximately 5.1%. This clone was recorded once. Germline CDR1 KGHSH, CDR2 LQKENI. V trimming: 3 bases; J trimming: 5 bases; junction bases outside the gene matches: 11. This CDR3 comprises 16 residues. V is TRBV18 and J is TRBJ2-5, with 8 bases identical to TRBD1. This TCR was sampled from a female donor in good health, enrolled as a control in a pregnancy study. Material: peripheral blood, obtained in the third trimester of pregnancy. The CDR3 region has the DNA TGTGCCAGCTCACCTGTCATGGACAGGGCGTCCGAGACCCAGTACTTC. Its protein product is CASSPVMDRASETQYF.